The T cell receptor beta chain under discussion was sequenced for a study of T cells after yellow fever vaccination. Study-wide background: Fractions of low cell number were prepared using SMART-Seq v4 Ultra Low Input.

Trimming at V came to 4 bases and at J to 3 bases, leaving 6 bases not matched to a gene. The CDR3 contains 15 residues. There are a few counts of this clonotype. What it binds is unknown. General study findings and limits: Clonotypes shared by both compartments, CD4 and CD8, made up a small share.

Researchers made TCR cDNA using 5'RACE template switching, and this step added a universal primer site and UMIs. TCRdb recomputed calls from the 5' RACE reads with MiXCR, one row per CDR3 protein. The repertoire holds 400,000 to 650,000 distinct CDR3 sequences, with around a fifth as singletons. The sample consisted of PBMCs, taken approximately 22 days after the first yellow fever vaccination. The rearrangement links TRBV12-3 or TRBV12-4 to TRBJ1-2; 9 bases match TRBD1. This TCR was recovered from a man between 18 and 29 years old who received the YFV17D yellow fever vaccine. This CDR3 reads CASSSDRGSDYGYTF. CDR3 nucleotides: TGTGCCAGCAGTTCTGACAGGGGGTCGGACTATGGCTACACCTTC.